This T cell receptor (beta chain) was sequenced for a study of blood T cells in healthy people across ages. RNA extraction gave at least 5 micrograms of total RNA per sample. It was with a sample-barcoded 5' primer and a J-beta primer mix that a second PCR of roughly 7 to 12 cycles was run. Via MiXCR, TCRdb re-called the 5' RACE reads, giving one row per CDR3 protein. In the table there are about 1,000,000 distinct CDR3 sequences, around 45% of which are singletons. Trimming took 3 bases from V and 3 from J; bases not matched to a gene: 11. The CDR3 is 15 amino acids. From germline, CDR1 is DFQATT and CDR2 SNEGSKA (reference sequence).

Material for sequencing was blood. This rearrangement joins TRBV20-1 to TRBJ2-7, with 7 bases fitting TRBD2. This receptor was obtained from a woman aged 55-69 years in good health. The CDR3 nucleotides read TGCAGTGCTAGCCCACTCGGGAGGTACGGCTACGAGCAGTACTTC. This translates into CSASPLGRYGYEQYF.